This T cell receptor beta chain came from a study of blood T cells in healthy people across ages. Whole-study findings and limits: Roughly linearly, TCR beta diversity per million T cells fell as age increased.

V shed 7 bases and J shed 8 bases, with 19 bases lying between them. CDR3 length equals 13 residues. The germline V gene has CDR1 SQVTM and CDR2 ANQGSEA. In regard to this clonotype: Its antigen is undetermined.

Through a sample-barcoded 5' primer and a J-beta primer mix, a second PCR was run for roughly 6 to 12 cycles. Every cDNA molecule bore a tag from a template-switch adaptor containing 12 random nucleotides. TCRdb re-derived calls from the 5' RACE reads in MiXCR, one entry per CDR3 protein. The table has hundreds of thousands of distinct CDR3 sequences, roughly 60% seen once. The genes are TRBV29-1 and TRBJ2-3; a weak D match, TRBD2 (6 bases). The sample consisted of blood. The clonotype comes from a man aged 25 to 40 in good health. The CDR3 DNA follows: TGCAGCGCCAACAGACTAGTTTTGGGTACGCAGTATTTT. It codes for CSANRLVLGTQYF.